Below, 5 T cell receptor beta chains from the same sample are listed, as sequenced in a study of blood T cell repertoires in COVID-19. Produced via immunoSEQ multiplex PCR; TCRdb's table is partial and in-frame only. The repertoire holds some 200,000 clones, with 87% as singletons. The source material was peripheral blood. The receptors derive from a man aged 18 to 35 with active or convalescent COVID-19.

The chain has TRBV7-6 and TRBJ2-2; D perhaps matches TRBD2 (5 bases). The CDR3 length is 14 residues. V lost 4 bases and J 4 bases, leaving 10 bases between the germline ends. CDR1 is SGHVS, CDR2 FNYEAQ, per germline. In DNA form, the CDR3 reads TGTGCCAGCAGCTCGACTCGGGGCACCGGGGAGCTGTTTTTT. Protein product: CASSSTRGTGELFF.

CDR3 sequence: CASSIRVERNQPQHF. The CDR3 DNA reads as TGTGCCAGTAGTATAAGAGTTGAGCGCAATCAGCCCCAGCATTTT. The rearrangement uses TRBV19 and TRBJ1-5; D is uncertain. The V gene's germline CDR1 is LNHDA and CDR2 SQIVND (reference sequence). Trimming cost V 2 bases and J 2 bases, with 10 bases left between them. The CDR3 runs 15 residues.

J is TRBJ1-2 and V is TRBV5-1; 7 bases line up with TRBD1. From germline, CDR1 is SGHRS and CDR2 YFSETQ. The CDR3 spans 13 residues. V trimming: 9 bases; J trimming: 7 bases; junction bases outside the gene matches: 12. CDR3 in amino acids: CATRQGVSGGYTF. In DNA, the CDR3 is TGCGCCACGCGACAGGGAGTGTCTGGTGGCTACACCTTC.

The CDR3 protein is CASSDVQAAYGYTF. The CDR3 region has the DNA TGTGCCAGCAGTGATGTGCAGGCCGCCTATGGCTACACCTTC. The chain combines TRBV25-1 with TRBJ1-2; D unclear. V lost 3 bases and J lost 4, with 12 bases in between. The CDR3 sequence is 14 residues long. CDR1 and CDR2 from the germline V gene are MGHDK and SYGVNS.

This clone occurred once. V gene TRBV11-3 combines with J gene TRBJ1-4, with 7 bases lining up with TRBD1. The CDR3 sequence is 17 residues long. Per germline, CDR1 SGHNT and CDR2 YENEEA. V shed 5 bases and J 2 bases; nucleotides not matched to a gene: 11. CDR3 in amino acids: CASSPWRQGSTNEKLFF. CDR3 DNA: TGTGCCAGCAGCCCTTGGAGACAGGGCTCGACTAATGAAAAACTGTTTTTT.